The 30 T cell receptor beta chains below come from one sample, sequenced in a study of OX40 agonist ivuxolimab in advanced cancers. Produced via immunoSEQ multiplex PCR; TCRdb's table is partial and in-frame only. The sample yields more than 50,000 clones, 84% seen once. The starting material was CD4+ or CD8+ T cells sorted from blood, obtained in a trial of the OX40 agonist ivuxolimab. The receptors were sampled from an adult with an advanced solid tumor such as melanoma, head and neck, liver or kidney cancer.

This chain uses TRBV2 with TRBJ2-7; D not resolved. Trimming removed 4 bases from V and 2 bases from J, with 12 bases in between. In germline, CDR1 is SNHLY, CDR2 FYNNEI. There are 14 residues in the CDR3. The CDR3 loop reads CASSGSGLPYEQYF. CDR3 nucleotide sequence: TGTGCCAGCAGTGGGTCGGGCCTCCCCTACGAGCAGTACTTC.

V is TRBV5-1 and J is TRBJ2-7; a possible D gene is TRBD1 (5 bases). Germline CDR1 reads SGHRS; CDR2 reads YFSETQ. The CDR3 is 14 residues long. The V end lost 2 bases, the J end lost 2 bases, and 11 bases lay between the germline ends. Written as DNA, the CDR3 is TGCGCCAGCAGCTTAAAGGGGCTGACCTACGAGCAGTACTTC. It encodes CASSLKGLTYEQYF.

This sequence joins TRBV28 and TRBJ1-2; D is undetermined. The CDR3 has 13 residues. Germline V gives CDR1 MDHEN, CDR2 SYDVKM. The V gene lost 6 bases and the J gene lost 8 bases, with 16 bases spanning the gap. The CDR3 coding sequence is TGTGCCAGCAGCTTCAACAGTCATCGGGGCTACACCTTC. Protein sequence: CASSFNSHRGYTF.

This clone was detected only a few times. This chain connects TRBV11-2 to TRBJ1-2; D ambiguous. Germline CDR1 and CDR2: SGHAT and FQNNGV. The CDR3 is made up of 13 amino acids. V was pared by 5 bases and J by 7 bases, with 14 bases between. Written as DNA, the CDR3 is TGTGCCAGCAGCCCCTCTCTTCGGGTTGGCTACACCTTC. As protein: CASSPSLRVGYTF.

The chain joins TRBV2 to TRBJ2-2; D may be TRBD1 (6 bases). Trimming pared 3 bases from V and 1 base from J, leaving 9 bases between. Germline V gene lookup returns CDR1 SNHLY and CDR2 FYNNEI. The CDR3 length is 15 residues. CDR3 sequence (DNA): TGTGCCAGCAGTGAGGGACACTTGAACACCGGGGAGCTGTTTTTT. Amino acid sequence: CASSEGHLNTGELFF.

The chain combines TRBV18 with TRBJ1-2; D might be TRBD1 (5 bases). V dropped 2 bases and J dropped 6 bases, with 16 bases sitting between them. The CDR3 is made up of 15 amino acids. Germline CDR1 KGHSH, CDR2 LQKENI. CDR3 coding DNA: TGTGCCAGCTCACCAGGTGGAAACCCCAGGGATGGCTACACCTTC. Translated, it gives CASSPGGNPRDGYTF.

The chain employs TRBV4-1 and TRBJ2-4, with D perhaps matching TRBD1 (5 bases). V lost 4 bases, J lost 2 bases, and 9 bases lay in between. CDR1 MGHRA and CDR2 YSYEKL come from the germline V gene. CDR3 length: 14 residues. CDR3 coding DNA: TGCGCCAGCAGCCCGCAGGGTACCAAAAACATTCAGTACTTC. This codes for CASSPQGTKNIQYF.

This chain uses TRBV7-3 with TRBJ1-1, with 9 positions matching TRBD1. In germline, CDR1 is SGHTA, CDR2 FQGTGA. This CDR3 contains 15 residues. Losses at the gene ends were 1 base for V and 3 bases for J; bases not matched to a gene: 3. CDR3 protein: CASSLMGTGYTEAFF. The CDR3 region has the DNA TGTGCCAGCAGCTTAATGGGGACAGGGTACACTGAAGCTTTCTTT.

This clone was seen more than once but under ten times. This chain uses TRBV14 with TRBJ1-6; 7 bases fit TRBD1. The CDR3 is 15 amino acids. With 3 bases clipped from V and 7 bases from J, the junction kept 6 bases outside the gene matches. The germline V gene has CDR1 SGHDN and CDR2 FVKESK. The CDR3 region is CASSQATGHNSPLHF. The CDR3 DNA reads TGTGCCAGCAGCCAGGCGACAGGGCACAATTCACCCCTCCACTTT.

The chain has TRBV7-2 and TRBJ2-1; no definite D call. From germline, CDR1 is SGHTA and CDR2 FQGNSA. The CDR3 totals 15 residues. V was pared by 5 bases and J by 2 bases, with 13 bases between. In DNA, the CDR3 is TGTGCCAGCAGCCCCGACATTCGTCCCTACAATGAGCAGTTCTTC. Its translation is CASSPDIRPYNEQFF.

The chain links TRBV5-4 to TRBJ1-2, with TRBD1 as a possible D gene (5 bases). CDR1 SGHNT and CDR2 YYREEE come from the germline V gene (reference sequence). V dropped 2 bases and J dropped 2 bases, with 10 bases sitting between them. The CDR3 runs 14 residues. The CDR3 nucleotides read TGTGCCAGCAGCTTATACCAGGGCAACTATGGCTACACCTTC. This sequence encodes CASSLYQGNYGYTF.

The DNA for the CDR3 is TGTGCCAGCAGCTGGGGACTGAACGGGGGTGCTTTCTTT. This gives the protein CASSWGLNGGAFF. The chain joins TRBV5-6 to TRBJ1-1; D perhaps matches TRBD1 (5 bases). Germline values: CDR1 SGHDT, CDR2 YYEEEE. This CDR3 is built from 13 residues. V lost 3 bases and J lost 11, with 17 bases in between. Combining the CDR3 with reference TRBV5-6 and TRBJ1-1 gives the whole variable domain DAGVTQSPTHLIKTRGQQVTLRCSPKSGHDTVSWYQQALGQGPQFIFQYYEEEERQRGNFPDRFSGHQFPNYSSELNVNALLLGDSALYLCASSWGLNGGAFFGQGTRLTVV.

The chain recombines TRBV29-1 with TRBJ2-1, with D perhaps matching TRBD2 (6 bases). Germline values: CDR1 SQVTM, CDR2 ANQGSEA. The V end was cut by 3 bases, the J end by 7 bases, with 19 bases between. There are 15 residues in the CDR3. CDR3 amino acids: CSVDHAGPPENEQFF. The CDR3 nucleotides are TGCAGCGTTGATCACGCGGGACCCCCCGAGAATGAGCAGTTCTTC.

The chain is built from TRBV6-1 and TRBJ2-5; TRBD1 matches 9 bases. This CDR3 contains 14 residues. Germline V gene lookup returns CDR1 MNHNS and CDR2 SASEGT. J gave up 4 bases and V 8 bases, and 8 bases lay outside the gene matches. CDR3 DNA: TGTGCCAGCGGGGGGACAGGGTCCTCAGAGACCCAGTACTTC. It translates to CASGGTGSSETQYF.

This sequence joins TRBV6-1 and TRBJ2-3; D remains ambiguous. V was cut by 2 bases and J by 4 bases, with 10 bases left in between. CDR1 is MNHNS and CDR2 is SASEGT in the germline V gene. The CDR3 is made up of 14 amino acids. The CDR3 nucleotides read TGTGCCAGCAGTGAACGGTGGGTGGCAGATACGCAGTATTTT. Translated: CASSERWVADTQYF.

A remark on this clone: A clone one base away is much larger, so this may be a read error. The chain combines TRBV7-2 with TRBJ1-2; maybe TRBD1 (5 bases). Germline values: CDR1 SGHTA, CDR2 FQGNSA. The CDR3 contains 13 residues. V was clipped by 5 bases and J by 0 bases, with 7 bases between them. The CDR3 spells CASSPGTNYGYTF. The CDR3 DNA reads as TGTGCCAGCAGCCCAGGGACTAACTATGGCTACACCTTC.

The CDR3 is CASSLVAGGGEKLFF. CDR3 DNA: TGTGCCAGCAGCTTGGTGGCAGGGGGAGGTGAAAAACTGTTTTTT. The chain joins TRBV5-6 to TRBJ1-4; 7 nucleotides line up with TRBD1. The CDR3 runs 15 residues. Trimming at V came to 0 bases and at J to 7 bases, leaving 6 bases not matched to a gene. Germline values: CDR1 SGHDT, CDR2 YYEEEE.

The chain is built from TRBV9 and TRBJ2-7; 13 bases line up with TRBD2. The germline V gene has CDR1 SGDLS and CDR2 YYNGEE. Trimming removed 2 bases from V and 2 bases from J; junction bases left unmatched: 1. The CDR3 sequence is 15 residues long. CDR3 protein: CASSVGTSGAYEQYF. The CDR3 region has the DNA TGTGCCAGCAGCGTCGGGACTAGCGGGGCCTACGAGCAGTACTTC. Full variable domain (outside the CDR3, taken from reference TRBV9 and TRBJ2-7): DSGVTQTPKHLITATGQRVTLRCSPRSGDLSVYWYQQSLDQGLQFLIQYYNGEERAKGNILERFSAQQFPDLHSELNLSSLELGDSALYFCASSVGTSGAYEQYFGPGTRLTVT.

The rearrangement uses TRBV7-9 and TRBJ2-7; 7 positions agree with TRBD1. V trimming: 5 bases; J trimming: 1 base; junction bases outside the gene matches: 5. This CDR3 region has 14 residues. Per the germline V gene, CDR1 is SEHNR and CDR2 is FQNEAQ (reference sequence). The CDR3 reads CASSAQQGSYEQYF. DNA of the CDR3: TGTGCCAGCAGCGCCCAACAGGGGTCCTACGAGCAGTACTTC. The full variable domain, in which reference TRBV7-9 and TRBJ2-7 provide the parts outside the CDR3, is DTGVSQNPRHKITKRGQNVTFRCDPISEHNRLYWYRQTLGQGPEFLTYFQNEAQLEKSRLLSDRFSAERPKGSFSTLEIQRTEQGDSAMYLCASSAQQGSYEQYFGPGTRLTVT.

The V gene is TRBV5-1, the J gene TRBJ2-1; 8 bases fit TRBD1. The CDR3 length is 16 residues. In germline, CDR1 is SGHRS, CDR2 YFSETQ. The J segment lost 4 bases and the V segment lost 2 bases, leaving 8 bases of the junction unmatched. The CDR3 spells CASSFTDRVQYNEQFF. CDR3 in DNA: TGCGCCAGCAGCTTTACGGACAGGGTGCAGTACAATGAGCAGTTCTTC.

The chain carries TRBV7-2 and TRBJ2-5, with D possibly TRBD2 on 7 matching bases. V was pared by 5 bases and J by 1 base, with 14 bases between. Germline CDR1 and CDR2: SGHTA and FQGNSA. The CDR3 has 15 residues. CDR3 sequence: CASSPRGGTQETQYF. The CDR3 DNA is TGTGCCAGCAGCCCGAGGGGGGGGACCCAAGAGACCCAGTACTTC.

This sequence joins TRBV21-1 and TRBJ1-2; TRBD1 reflects the table's D call only, with no check against the DNA. TRBV21-1 is a pseudogene. This CDR3 is 14 amino acids long. CDR3 nucleotide sequence: TGTGCCAGCAGCAAAGTACCAGGGAACTATGGCTACACCTTC. This encodes CASSKVPGNYGYTF.

The chain joins TRBV28 to TRBJ2-4, with D possibly matching TRBD2 (6 bases). V was clipped by 7 bases and J by 6 bases, with 13 bases between them. There are 13 residues in the CDR3. In germline, CDR1 is MDHEN, CDR2 SYDVKM. CDR3 protein: CASTSLGGNIQYF. The CDR3 coding sequence is TGTGCCAGCACCTCCCTGGGGGGAAACATTCAGTACTTC.

The table lists this clone with a few counts. This chain uses TRBV9 with TRBJ2-5; the D call may be TRBD1 or TRBD2 (5 bases each). V was pared by 4 bases and J by 3 bases, with 10 bases between. This CDR3 has 13 amino acids. CDR1 and CDR2 (germline): SGDLS, YYNGEE. CDR3: CASSQGTEETQYF. CDR3 DNA: TGTGCCAGCAGCCAAGGGACGGAAGAGACCCAGTACTTC.

This sequence joins TRBV7-2 and TRBJ2-5; possibly TRBD1 for D (5 bases). This CDR3 region has 14 residues. Trimming cost V 1 base and J 5 bases, with 11 bases left between them. Germline V gives CDR1 SGHTA, CDR2 FQGNSA. The CDR3 is CASSLDGARETQYF. The DNA of the CDR3 is TGTGCCAGCAGCTTAGATGGGGCGAGGGAGACCCAGTACTTC.

V and J are TRBV27 and TRBJ2-2, with 7 bases that match TRBD2. The CDR3 has 13 residues. V was clipped by 7 bases and J by 6 bases; unmatched bases: 5. Looked up from germline, CDR1 is MNHEY and CDR2 is SMNVEV (reference sequence). The DNA for the CDR3 is TGTGCCAGCATGACTAGCTCCCCCGGGGAGCTGTTTTTT. Amino acid sequence: CASMTSSPGELFF.

The chain combines TRBV6-6 with TRBJ2-7; D possibly corresponds to TRBD1 (6 bases). Germline CDR1 and CDR2: MNHNY and SVGAGI (reference sequence). This CDR3 region has 14 residues. The ends were cut back, 5 bases at V and 2 bases at J, with 13 bases in the middle. Here the CDR3 DNA reads TGTGCCAGCAGTGAGGGGGTTTGGGCCTACGAGCAGTACTTC. Translation gives CASSEGVWAYEQYF.

This rearrangement joins TRBV7-9 to TRBJ2-3; no definite D call. This CDR3 contains 14 residues. Trimming cost V 1 base and J 3 bases, with 8 bases left between them. Germline assignment: CDR1 SEHNR and CDR2 FQNEAQ (reference sequence). The CDR3 DNA is TGTGCCAGCAGCTTAGAGGTTAGAACAGATACGCAGTATTTT. This encodes CASSLEVRTDTQYF.

This clone occurred once. The J gene is TRBJ2-7, the V gene TRBV6-1; the D gene is possibly TRBD2 (5 bases). The CDR3 spans 13 residues. Germline CDR1 and CDR2: MNHNS and SASEGT. The germline V and J ends were trimmed by 3 bases and 6 bases, with 12 bases remaining between them. The CDR3, as DNA: TGTGCCAGCAGTGACAGGAGGTTAGGCGAGCAGTACTTC. It is translated as CASSDRRLGEQYF.

V gene TRBV4-2 combines with J gene TRBJ1-4, with D hard to call. CDR3 length equals 14 residues. Trimming stripped 3 bases from V and 4 bases from J, with 9 bases between. Germline values: CDR1 LGHNA, CDR2 YNFKEQ. CDR3 nucleotide sequence: TGTGCCAGCAGCCAGGGTTGGGGTAATGAAAAACTGTTTTTT. Translated, it gives CASSQGWGNEKLFF.